This T cell receptor beta chain was identified during a study of shared clonotypes between healthy human individuals (TCRdb year 2020). Notes on the research overall: A few men and a couple of women, aged 18 to 49 years, made up the cohort. Per donor, three plates each were used for CD4 naive and CD4 memory, two for CD8 naive, and one for CD8 memory. To estimate repertoire size and how much clonotypes are shared between individuals, the study performed deep sequencing of blood TCR repertoires from a few healthy adults. Libraries were prepared and TCR repertoires were sequenced by different laboratories using diverse techniques, in order to increase sequencing depth and limit assay-specific biases. Leukapheresis yielded between about 0.94 and 9 billion PBMCs per donor. What the work shows at the level of the full study, not this receptor alone: Pairwise subsampling led to the expectation that sequencing depth would affect the degree of clonotype sharing among donors. Because the study included only a small number of donors, the genetic and exposure-history diversity represented was limited. Compared with non-shared clonotypes, clonotypes shared by all four sorted-subset donors had higher generation probabilities. Naive subsets generally had larger estimated clonotype richness than memory subsets did. Across several donors, 5% to 6% of naive CD4, 3% to 4% of naive CD8, approximately 2.5% of memory CD4, and 0.3% to 0.45% of memory CD8 clonotypes were shared. Incomplete sequencing was indicated by rarefaction of sorted-subset datasets, despite the large sequencing depth. Sampling was restricted to blood, and TCR repertoires in tissue are likely to differ from TCR repertoires in blood.

A word on this clone: What antigen it recognizes has not been identified. No base quality values were provided; no much bigger clone lies one nucleotide off.

TCR CDR3 regions were amplified from genomic DNA by multiplex PCR using the deep immunoSEQ assay. Extracted genomic DNA from each cell subset was spread evenly across all wells of several immunoSEQ 96-well plates, with each plate serving as a replicate. For sorted subsets, approximately 200 ng of genomic DNA, equivalent to around 30,000 T cell genomes, went into each replicate PCR. Purified libraries were quantified with a Qubit 3.0 fluorometer, sized on a Bioanalyzer 2100, and re-quantified with the KAPA Library Quantification kit. Every immunoSEQ 96-well plate was sequenced on a separate single-read 150-cycle Illumina NextSeq 550 flow cell. Per the original workflow: Because only junctional sequences without quality scores were contained in the immunoSEQ output, filtering matching that applied to full-length reads could not be performed. To assign V/J genes and CDR3, sequences were annotated using PyIR, a Python wrapper for IgBLAST v1.9, with IMGT germline references. Any read was removed if the V/J assignment was weak (E-value above 1e-6), the CDR3 was missing, or the read contained stop codons, out-of-frame junctions, or ambiguous translated residues. V3J clonotypes were defined by identical inferred V gene, J gene, and CDR3 amino acid sequence. Percentage overlap between repertoires was computed as shared unique clonotypes divided by the size of the smaller repertoire. Three approaches were used to assess repertoire richness: RTK rarefaction, the Chao1 estimator, and Recon v2.1 estimates of unobserved clonotypes. Generation probabilities for all TCRbeta clonotypes obtained by the gDNA method from several donors were computed using OLGA. Drawn from immuneACCESS, this table holds only the in-frame rearrangements with V and J called that TCRdb kept. Clones are partly lost; checked studies trace under half to an unresolved V gene and leave the rest unexplained. That table supplies the V and J calls and clone size; D and trimming were determined from the DNA. Across this sample there are roughly 2.4 million clones, with nearly 97% seen only once. The top ten clonotypes cover 0.13% of the sample.

The donors were healthy, HIV-negative adults who had no recently reported acute infections or vaccinations. All donors were Caucasian adults living in Nashville, Tennessee, USA. Magnetic negative selection was used to enrich CD4+ T cells, after which naive cells were positively selected on CD45RA and the negative fraction became the memory subset. Blood was collected by leukapheresis, and PBMCs were isolated by Ficoll-Histopaque density gradient centrifugation and then cryopreserved in liquid nitrogen vapor phase. Analytical flow cytometry was used to check the purity and quantity of every magnetically sorted T cell population. From each sorted fraction, genomic DNA was isolated and quantified by UV absorbance on a Nanodrop 2000c. The sequence was obtained from a man between 18 and 35 years old in good health. The sequenced sample was naive CD4+ T cells sorted from blood. In light of the paper, this sample's cell subset or site label describes: CD45RA+ positively selected.

This receptor carries the CDR3 CASSTGTGYEQYF. The DNA reads as follows: TGTGCCAGCAGCACAGGGACAGGTTACGAGCAGTACTTC. The chain employs TRBV5-4 and TRBJ2-7, with 8 central nucleotides matching TRBD1. Germline trimming: 4 bases from V, 4 bases from J; junction bases outside gene matches: 4. CDR1 and CDR2 are drawn from the germline V gene (reference sequence): SGHNT, YYREEE. Reading from cysteine to phenylalanine, the CDR3 counts 13 amino acids. Only the CDR3 region is kept as DNA, spanning 39 bases read in frame from base 1.